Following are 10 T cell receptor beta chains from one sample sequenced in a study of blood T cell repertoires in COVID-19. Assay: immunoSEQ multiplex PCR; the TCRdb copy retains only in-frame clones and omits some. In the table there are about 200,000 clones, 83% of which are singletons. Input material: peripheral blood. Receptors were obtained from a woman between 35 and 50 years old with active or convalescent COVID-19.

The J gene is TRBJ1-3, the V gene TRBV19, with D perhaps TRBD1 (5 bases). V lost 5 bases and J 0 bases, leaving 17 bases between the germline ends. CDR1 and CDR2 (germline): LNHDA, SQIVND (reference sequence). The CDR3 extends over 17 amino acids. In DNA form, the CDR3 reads TGTGCCAGTAGTCCCCTCGACAGAATTCCCTCTGGAAACACCATATATTTT. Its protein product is CASSPLDRIPSGNTIYF.

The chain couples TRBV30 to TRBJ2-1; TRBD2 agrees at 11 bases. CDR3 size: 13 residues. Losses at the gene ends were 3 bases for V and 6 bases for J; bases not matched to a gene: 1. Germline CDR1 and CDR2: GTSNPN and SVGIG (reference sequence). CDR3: CAWRLAGANEQFF. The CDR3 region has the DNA TGTGCCTGGAGACTAGCGGGAGCCAATGAGCAGTTCTTC.

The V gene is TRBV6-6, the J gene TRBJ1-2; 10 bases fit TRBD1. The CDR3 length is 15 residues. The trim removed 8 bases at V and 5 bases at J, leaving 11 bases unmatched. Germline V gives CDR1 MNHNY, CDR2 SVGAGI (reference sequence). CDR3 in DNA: TGTGCCAGCTCCCCGGGGACAGGGGTCGGGTATGGCTACACCTTC. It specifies CASSPGTGVGYGYTF.

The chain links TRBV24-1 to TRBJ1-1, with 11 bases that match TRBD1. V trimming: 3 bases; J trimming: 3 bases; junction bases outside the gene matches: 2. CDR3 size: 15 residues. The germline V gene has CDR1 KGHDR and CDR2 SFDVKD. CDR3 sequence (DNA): TGTGCCACCAGTGATGAGGGACAGGGGGACACTGAAGCTTTCTTT. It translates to CATSDEGQGDTEAFF.

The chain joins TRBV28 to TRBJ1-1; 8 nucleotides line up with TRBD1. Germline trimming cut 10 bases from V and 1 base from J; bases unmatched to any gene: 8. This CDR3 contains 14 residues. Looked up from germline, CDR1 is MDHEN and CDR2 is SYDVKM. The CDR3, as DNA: TGTGCCACCCTTATCACAGGGGGGAACACTGAAGCTTTCTTT. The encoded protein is CATLITGGNTEAFF.

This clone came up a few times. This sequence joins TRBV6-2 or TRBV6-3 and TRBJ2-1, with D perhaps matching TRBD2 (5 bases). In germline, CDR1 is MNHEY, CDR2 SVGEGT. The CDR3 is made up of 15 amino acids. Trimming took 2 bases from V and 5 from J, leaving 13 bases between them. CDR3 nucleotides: TGTGCCAGCAGTTACGGAGCACTAGGGAACAATGAGCAGTTCTTC. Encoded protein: CASSYGALGNNEQFF.

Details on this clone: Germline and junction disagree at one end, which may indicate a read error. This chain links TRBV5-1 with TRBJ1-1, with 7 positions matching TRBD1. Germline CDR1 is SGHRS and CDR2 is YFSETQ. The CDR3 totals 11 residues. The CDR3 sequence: CASSVDRAQVF. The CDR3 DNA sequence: TGCGCCAGCAGCGTTGACAGGGCCCAGGTCTTT.

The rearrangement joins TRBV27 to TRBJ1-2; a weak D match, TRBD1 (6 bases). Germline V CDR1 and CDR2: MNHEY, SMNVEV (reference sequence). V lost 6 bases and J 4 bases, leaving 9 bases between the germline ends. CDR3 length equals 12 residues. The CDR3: CASRQGSYGYTF. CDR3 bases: TGTGCCAGCAGACAGGGTAGCTATGGCTACACCTTC.

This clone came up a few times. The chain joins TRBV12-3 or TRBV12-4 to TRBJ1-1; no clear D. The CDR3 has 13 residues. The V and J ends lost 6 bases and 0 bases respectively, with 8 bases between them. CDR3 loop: CASRVRVNTEAFF. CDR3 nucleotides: TGTGCCAGCAGGGTAAGAGTGAACACTGAAGCTTTCTTT.

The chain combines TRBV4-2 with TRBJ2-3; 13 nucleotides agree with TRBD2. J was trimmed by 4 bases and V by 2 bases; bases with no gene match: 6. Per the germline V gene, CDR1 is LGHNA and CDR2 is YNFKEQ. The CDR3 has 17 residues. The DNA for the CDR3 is TGTGCCAGCAGCCAACAACTAGCGGGAGGGCCGGCAGATACGCAGTATTTT. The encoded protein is CASSQQLAGGPADTQYF.